What follows are 30 T cell receptor beta chains derived from one specimen sequenced in a study of T cell responses to AZD1222 COVID-19 vaccine. Method: immunoSEQ multiplex PCR; TCRdb's copy keeps in-frame clones and lacks some. The table has 100,000 to 120,000 clones, around 89% seen once; the top ten hold 9.1%. The sample consisted of peripheral blood, taken on day 0 of AZD1222 vaccination. The receptors here all came from an adult in good health.

The chain joins TRBV9 to TRBJ2-5, with a weak D call TRBD2 (6 bases). Trimming removed 3 bases at V and 1 base at J, with 16 bases between. The length of the CDR3 is 16 residues. Germline CDR1 and CDR2: SGDLS and YYNGEE. The CDR3 reads CASSGGRAGFQETQYF. The CDR3, as DNA: TGTGCCAGCAGCGGGGGCAGGGCGGGGTTCCAAGAGACCCAGTACTTC.

V gene TRBV29-1 combines with J gene TRBJ2-7, with D hard to call. Between the trimmed V and J ends, which lost 7 bases and 5 bases, there was a span of 12 bases. The CDR3 loop spans 11 amino acids. Germline V gene lookup returns CDR1 SQVTM and CDR2 ANQGSEA. The CDR3 sequence: CSARVRNEQYF. CDR3 bases: TGCAGCGCTAGAGTCCGGAACGAGCAGTACTTC.

The CDR3 reads CASSPVRSRVTEAFF. CDR3 nucleotide sequence: TGTGCCAGCAGTCCAGTAAGGTCTCGGGTCACTGAAGCTTTCTTT. The chain uses TRBV27 and TRBJ1-1; D uncertain. The CDR3 is 15 residues long. Per the germline V gene, CDR1 is MNHEY and CDR2 is SMNVEV (reference sequence). Trimming took 5 bases from V and 4 from J, leaving 17 bases between them.

This chain connects TRBV11-1 to TRBJ2-2; possible D gene TRBD2, 6 bases. Germline loops: CDR1 SGHAT, CDR2 FQDESV (reference sequence). The CDR3 runs to 16 residues. Trimming shortened V by 5 bases and J by 2 bases, and 15 bases separated the two germline ends. CDR3 nucleotides: TGTGCCAGCAGCCCGGGACTCGGCCCTAACACCGGGGAGCTGTTTTTT. Its translation: CASSPGLGPNTGELFF. The full variable domain, in which reference TRBV11-1 and TRBJ2-2 provide the parts outside the CDR3, is EAEVAQSPRYKITEKSQAVAFWCDPISGHATLYWYRQILGQGPELLVQFQDESVVDDSQLPKDRFSAERLKGVDSTLKIQPAELGDSAMYLCASSPGLGPNTGELFFGEGSRLTVL.

This clone was detected once. V gene TRBV7-3 combines with J gene TRBJ2-2; D gene ambiguous. The CDR3 spans 12 residues. Per the germline V gene, CDR1 is SGHTA and CDR2 is FQGTGA. V lost 5 bases and J 10 bases, leaving 11 bases between the germline ends. The CDR3 region has the DNA TGTGCCAGCAGCCCGACCGGGTTGGAGCTGTTTTTT. Protein: CASSPTGLELFF. Filled out from reference TRBV7-3 and TRBJ2-2, the complete variable domain reads GAGVSQTPSNKVTEKGKYVELRCDPISGHTALYWYRQSLGQGPEFLIYFQGTGAADDSGLPNDRFFAVRPEGSVSTLKIQRTERGDSAVYLCASSPTGLELFFGEGSRLTVL.

The chain has TRBV29-1 and TRBJ1-1; D is uncertain. The V and J ends lost 2 bases and 6 bases respectively, with 7 bases between them. Germline V lookup: CDR1 SQVTM, CDR2 ANQGSEA. CDR3 size: 11 residues. CDR3 protein: CSVEQVSEAFF. The CDR3 DNA reads as TGCAGCGTTGAACAGGTCTCTGAAGCTTTCTTT.

This chain joins TRBV5-1 and TRBJ2-7, with TRBD1 as a possible D gene (5 bases). This CDR3 contains 15 residues. Germline V CDR1 and CDR2: SGHRS, YFSETQ. V gave up 0 bases and J gave up 0 bases, with 10 bases separating them. The CDR3 DNA is TGCGCCAGCAGCTTGGGGCAGGGCCCCTCCTACGAGCAGTACTTC. The encoded protein is CASSLGQGPSYEQYF.

This chain links TRBV6-5 with TRBJ2-7; 10 nucleotides match TRBD1. Germline assignment: CDR1 MNHEY and CDR2 SVGAGI. The CDR3 contains 14 residues. V was clipped by 7 bases and J by 4 bases; unmatched bases: 7. The CDR3 sequence is CASKDGTGAYEQYF. CDR3 coding DNA: TGTGCCAGCAAGGATGGGACAGGGGCGTACGAGCAGTACTTC.

The chain employs TRBV12-3 or TRBV12-4 and TRBJ1-2; D is ambiguous. This CDR3 comprises 9 residues. CDR3 region: CAARDGYTF. In DNA, the CDR3 is TGTGCTGCGAGGGATGGCTACACCTTC.

V usage is TRBV28 and J usage is TRBJ2-7; 8 nucleotides match TRBD2. Trimming took 2 bases from V and 0 from J; bases not matched to a gene: 9. CDR3 length: 17 residues. CDR1 and CDR2 from the germline V gene are MDHEN and SYDVKM. The CDR3 DNA reads TGTGCCAGCAGTTTAGGAAGCGGGAGTGATAACTCCTACGAGCAGTACTTC. Amino acids: CASSLGSGSDNSYEQYF.

The CDR3 here is CSAQQVTQYF. The CDR3, as DNA: TGCAGTGCCCAACAGGTGACGCAGTATTTT. The chain links TRBV20-1 to TRBJ2-3; D possibly corresponds to TRBD1 (5 bases). With 6 bases removed from V and 9 bases from J, the gap between germline ends came to 10 bases. The germline CDR1 and CDR2 sequences are DFQATT and SNEGSKA (reference sequence). The CDR3 consists of 10 residues.

As concerns this clone: Other DNA sequences in this sample translate to the same CDR3. The chain recombines TRBV7-9 with TRBJ1-1; D not resolved. The V end lost 2 bases, the J end lost 1 base, and 5 bases lay between the germline ends. The CDR3 covers 13 residues. Germline-derived CDR1 and CDR2 are SEHNR and FQNEAQ (reference sequence). This CDR3 is CASSLIGNTEAFF. In DNA, the CDR3 is TGTGCCAGCAGCTTAATCGGGAACACTGAAGCTTTCTTT.

The chain recombines TRBV7-9 with TRBJ2-1; D is ambiguous. This CDR3 has 16 residues. Trimming took off 5 bases at V and 0 bases at J, with 14 bases between the two ends. The germline gives CDR1 SEHNR, CDR2 FQNEAQ (reference sequence). The CDR3 DNA reads as TGTGCCAGCAGCCCCCATTTGCGGACCTCCTACAATGAGCAGTTCTTC. It specifies CASSPHLRTSYNEQFF.

This sequence joins TRBV27 and TRBJ2-1, with TRBD2 matching over 11 bases. The V gene's germline CDR1 is MNHEY and CDR2 SMNVEV (reference sequence). This CDR3 comprises 17 residues. V gave up 5 bases and J gave up 1 base; unmatched junction bases: 7. CDR3 bases: TGTGCCAGCAGTCCAACTAGCGGGAGTATTTCCTACAATGAGCAGTTCTTC. Its protein product is CASSPTSGSISYNEQFF.

This rearrangement joins TRBV29-1 to TRBJ2-3; D is perhaps TRBD2 (5 bases). V lost 7 bases and J lost 2, with 7 bases in between. Germline V lookup: CDR1 SQVTM, CDR2 ANQGSEA. The CDR3 has 11 amino acids. As DNA, the CDR3 is TGCAGCGCGGGATTCACAGATACGCAGTATTTT. This gives the protein CSAGFTDTQYF.

Points on this clone: The identical CDR3 is also encoded by other nucleotide sequences in the sample. This chain uses TRBV6-5 with TRBJ1-1; 7 nucleotides match TRBD1. This CDR3 contains 15 residues. CDR1 and CDR2 from the germline V gene are MNHEY and SVGAGI. V shed 0 bases and J 3 bases; nucleotides not matched to a gene: 4. CDR3 in DNA: TGTGCCAGCAGTTACTCGCTCACAGGGGACACTGAAGCTTTCTTT. It specifies CASSYSLTGDTEAFF.

CDR3 coding DNA: TGTGCCAGCTCCCCCCGTAGCGGGAGGGAGGTCTACGAGCAGTACTTC. It translates to CASSPRSGREVYEQYF. The chain is built from TRBV18 and TRBJ2-7; 11 bases line up with TRBD2. The CDR3 is 16 residues long. Germline CDR1 is KGHSH and CDR2 is LQKENI. Trimming cost V 6 bases and J 3 bases; bases outside gene matches: 10.

The V call is TRBV5-4, the J call TRBJ1-2; maybe TRBD1 (6 bases). The length of the CDR3 is 12 residues. Germline V gene lookup returns CDR1 SGHNT and CDR2 YYREEE (reference sequence). The V end lost 3 bases, the J end lost 5 bases, and 8 bases lay between the germline ends. CDR3 nucleotides: TGTGCCAGCAGCTCGGACAGTTATGGCTACACCTTC. Translating it yields CASSSDSYGYTF. Supplemented by reference TRBV5-4 and TRBJ1-2, the full variable domain reads ETGVTQSPTHLIKTRGQQVTLRCSSQSGHNTVSWYQQALGQGPQFIFQYYREEENGRGNFPPRFSGLQFPNYSSELNVNALELDDSALYLCASSSDSYGYTFGSGTRLTVV.

This clone occurred once. The chain couples TRBV10-3 to TRBJ1-1; D is perhaps TRBD1 (5 bases). V gave up 6 bases and J gave up 9 bases, with 17 bases separating them. The germline gives CDR1 ENHRY, CDR2 SYGVKD. The CDR3 loop spans 13 amino acids. CDR3 sequence reads: CAIRAGTDEKAFF. The CDR3 nucleotides read TGTGCCATCAGAGCCGGGACGGATGAGAAAGCTTTCTTT.

The chain is built from TRBV11-2 and TRBJ2-3; TRBD1 agrees at 11 bases. This CDR3 has 17 residues. Losses at the gene ends were 5 bases for V and 1 base for J; bases not matched to a gene: 8. CDR1 and CDR2 from the germline V gene are SGHAT and FQNNGV. The CDR3 reads CASSQADRGRGTDTQYF. CDR3 bases: TGTGCCAGCAGCCAGGCGGACAGGGGGCGAGGCACAGATACGCAGTATTTT.

In this sample, this clone turned up once. The rearrangement joins TRBV4-1 to TRBJ2-5; 8 bases align to TRBD2. The CDR3 is 14 amino acids. Losses at the gene ends were 1 base for V and 3 bases for J; bases not matched to a gene: 1. The germline CDR1 and CDR2 sequences are MGHRA and YSYEKL. CDR3: CASSQGTSKETQYF. CDR3 nucleotides: TGCGCCAGCAGCCAAGGGACTAGCAAAGAGACCCAGTACTTC.

The chain is built from TRBV5-1 and TRBJ2-7, with unresolved D. The CDR3 totals 14 residues. Trimming took off 0 bases at V and 4 bases at J, with 11 bases between the two ends. Germline CDR1 is SGHRS and CDR2 is YFSETQ. The CDR3 bases are TGCGCCAGCAGCTTGGATCAGGCCCTGTACGAGCAGTACTTC. The encoded protein is CASSLDQALYEQYF.

The CDR3: CASRGQGNHVDTQYF. In DNA, the CDR3 is TGCGCCAGCAGGGGACAGGGAAATCATGTAGATACGCAGTATTTT. The chain combines TRBV10-1 with TRBJ2-3, with 9 nucleotides matching TRBD1. The CDR3 is made up of 15 amino acids. V gave up 6 bases and J gave up 5 bases; unmatched junction bases: 9. Germline lookup yields CDR1 WNHNN and CDR2 SYGVQD (reference sequence).

The CDR3 reads CASSRGRSEQFF. The CDR3 coding sequence is TGTGCCAGCAGCCGGGGGAGGAGTGAGCAGTTCTTC. The rearrangement uses TRBV11-3 and TRBJ2-1; possible D gene TRBD2, 6 bases. V shed 5 bases and J shed 9 bases, with 11 bases lying between them. CDR1 is SGHNT and CDR2 is YENEEA in the germline V gene. CDR3 length: 12 residues.

V and J are TRBV27 and TRBJ2-7; 10 nucleotides agree with TRBD2. The CDR3 loop spans 16 amino acids. Trimming took 0 bases from V and 3 from J; bases not matched to a gene: 5. Per the germline V gene, CDR1 is MNHEY and CDR2 is SMNVEV (reference sequence). As DNA, the CDR3 is TGTGCCAGCAGTTTATCCACCGGGACTAGCGTCTACGAGCAGTACTTC. It encodes CASSLSTGTSVYEQYF.

The V call is TRBV9, the J call TRBJ2-1, with 8 bases fitting TRBD1. Germline V gene sequence: CDR1 SGDLS, CDR2 YYNGEE. Unmatched junction bases numbered 13, after V lost 7 bases and J lost 7 bases. This CDR3 has 15 amino acids. The CDR3, as DNA: TGTGCCAGCTCCACGTCGAACAGGGGGGAGAATGAGCAGTTCTTC. Translation: CASSTSNRGENEQFF.

This chain connects TRBV7-9 to TRBJ2-5; D not resolved. V was pared by 2 bases and J by 4 bases, with 8 bases between. Germline CDR1 is SEHNR and CDR2 is FQNEAQ (reference sequence). The CDR3 contains 13 residues. The CDR3 reads CASSLRVRETQYF. CDR3 DNA: TGTGCCAGCAGCTTAAGGGTGCGAGAGACCCAGTACTTC.

J is TRBJ2-2 and V is TRBV11-3, with D perhaps matching TRBD2 (5 bases). V was shortened by 1 base and J by 0 bases, with 12 bases between the two germline ends. CDR1 is SGHNT and CDR2 is YENEEA in the germline V gene. The CDR3 totals 17 residues. In DNA form, the CDR3 reads TGTGCCAGCAGCTTAGCTGGCGGGCACGCGAACACCGGGGAGCTGTTTTTT. This gives the protein CASSLAGGHANTGELFF.

This clone was counted only a few times. J is TRBJ1-5 and V is TRBV7-9, with TRBD1 matching over 9 bases. The CDR3 is made up of 17 amino acids. The germline gives CDR1 SEHNR, CDR2 FQNEAQ (reference sequence). V shed 11 bases, J shed 4 bases, and the junction held 18 bases outside the gene matches. The CDR3: CAADRGTGTPLNQPQHF. CDR3 sequence (DNA): TGTGCCGCCGACCGCGGGACAGGGACTCCTTTAAATCAGCCCCAGCATTTT.

V and J are TRBV3-1 (or the pseudogene TRBV3-2) and TRBJ2-3; 7 nucleotides match TRBD2. V was clipped by 0 bases and J by 1 base; unmatched bases: 7. Per germline, CDR1 LGHDT and CDR2 YNNKEL (reference sequence). This CDR3 has 17 residues. CDR3 nucleotides: TGTGCCAGCAGCCAAGATTGGGCTAGCGGACGCACAGATACGCAGTATTTT. Its protein product is CASSQDWASGRTDTQYF.